The present entry profiles one T cell receptor (beta chain) with its context. The antigen is undetermined. This entry belongs to a study of cytomegalovirus exposure and HLA in healthy donors. Study-level results: Further analysis was carried out later, and it showed several of the most significant clusters appearing linked to common viral pathogens. Analyses of presence and absence presupposed an approximately uniform sequencing depth across donors. Later analysis found that TCR beta chains associated with HLA were more clonally expanded than other, equally common chains.

Primers: 60 Vbeta forward and 13 Jbeta reverse. Method: immunoSEQ multiplex PCR; TCRdb's copy keeps in-frame clones and lacks some. Found here are roughly 200,000 clones, around three quarters of them singletons; the top ten hold 4.4%. The germline CDR1 and CDR2 sequences are MNHNS and SASEGT. The CDR3 contains 14 residues. The V gene lost 11 bases and the J gene lost 0 bases, with 11 bases spanning the gap. Donors showed nominal health when sampled, although they likely had unrecorded immune exposures. The clonotype was recovered from a woman aged 25 to 45 in good health and CMV-seropositive. The sample consisted of PBMCs. The rearrangement joins TRBV6-1 to TRBJ1-6; D gene unclear. The CDR3 region is CAGSGSSYNSPLHF. Here the CDR3 DNA reads TGTGCCGGGTCAGGATCCTCCTATAATTCACCCCTCCACTTT.